What follows are 26 T cell receptor beta chains derived from one specimen sequenced in a study of metastatic and nonmetastatic thyroid tumors. No patient had received any treatment before thyroid surgery. Using MiXCR, TCRdb reanalyzed the PCR reads. The sample lists 25,000 to 35,000 clones, 15% to 20% occurring once. Specimen: blood. Receptor source: a female donor with papillary thyroid cancer or a benign thyroid nodule (not recorded which). Some clones in this sample may be carry-over from other donors' samples.

This chain uses TRBV6-2 or TRBV6-3 with TRBJ1-1; D is perhaps TRBD1 (5 bases). Trimming left V 5 bases short and J 3 bases short, with 10 bases between. Germline lookup yields CDR1 MNHEY and CDR2 SVGEGT. The CDR3 totals 13 residues. The CDR3 is CASSPGGYTEAFF. In DNA, the CDR3 is TGTGCCAGCAGTCCCGGGGGATACACTGAAGCTTTCTTT.

This clone was counted a few times. The chain carries TRBV3-1 and TRBJ1-4, with a weak D call TRBD1 (5 bases). From germline, CDR1 is LGHDT and CDR2 YNNKEL (reference sequence). CDR3 length equals 14 residues. The V and J ends lost 4 bases and 4 bases respectively, with 10 bases between them. The CDR3 region has the DNA TGTGCCAGCAGCCCCGGGACGGGTAATGAAAAACTGTTTTTT. Translated, it gives CASSPGTGNEKLFF. Looking up the rest from reference TRBV3-1 and TRBJ1-4 gives the full variable domain: DTAVSQTPKYLVTQMGNDKSIKCEQNLGHDTMYWYKQDSKKFLKIMFSYNNKELIINETVPNRFSPKSPDKAHLNLHINSLELGDSAVYFCASSPGTGNEKLFFGSGTQLSVL.

This clone was observed at least ten times. The genes are TRBV5-1 and TRBJ1-6; 7 positions match TRBD1. From germline, CDR1 is SGHRS and CDR2 YFSETQ. The CDR3 runs 14 residues. V shed 4 bases and J 8 bases; nucleotides not matched to a gene: 6. DNA for the CDR3: TGCGCCAGCAGCCCCGGGACAGCAGATTCACCCCTCCACTTT. This gives the protein CASSPGTADSPLHF.

This clone was observed at least ten times. The rearrangement joins TRBV12-3 or TRBV12-4 to TRBJ2-4; tentative D call: TRBD2 (6 bases). V lost 4 bases to trimming and J lost 16 bases, with 20 bases between them. CDR3 length: 13 amino acids. The CDR3: CASSSPGAGRLYF. CDR3 sequence (DNA): TGTGCCAGCAGTTCCCCTGGAGCGGGCCGTTTATACTTC.

With respect to this clone: One junction end disagrees with the germline gene, perhaps due to a read error. This chain connects TRBV29-1 to TRBJ2-7; D is possibly TRBD1 (6 bases). Germline CDR1 reads SQVTM; CDR2 reads ANQGSEA. The CDR3 sequence is 12 residues long. In nucleotides, the CDR3 is TGCAGCGTCGAAGAGGGGGCCTACGAGCAGTACTTC. It specifies CSVEEGAYEQYF.

The sample holds many counts of this clone. This sequence joins TRBV14 and TRBJ2-1; D ambiguous. Germline loops: CDR1 SGHDN, CDR2 FVKESK. V was pared by 3 bases and J by 8 bases, with 8 bases between. The CDR3 is 12 amino acids. Here the CDR3 DNA reads TGTGCCAGCAGCCATCCGTGGGATGAGCAGTTCTTC. Residues: CASSHPWDEQFF.

At least ten counts were recorded for this clone. V gene TRBV5-1 combines with J gene TRBJ1-1; the D gene is possibly TRBD1 (5 bases). Germline V gene lookup returns CDR1 SGHRS and CDR2 YFSETQ. V dropped 5 bases and J dropped 1 base, with 18 bases sitting between them. The CDR3 runs to 16 residues. In DNA, the CDR3 is TGCGCCAGCAGACGGCAGGGTATGTCCAGGAACACTGAAGCTTTCTTT. Its translation is CASRRQGMSRNTEAFF. Full variable domain (outside the CDR3, taken from reference TRBV5-1 and TRBJ1-1): KAGVTQTPRYLIKTRGQQVTLSCSPISGHRSVSWYQQTPGQGLQFLFEYFSETQRNKGNFPGRFSGRQFSNSRSEMNVSTLELGDSALYLCASRRQGMSRNTEAFFGQGTRLTVV.

This clone came up many times. This chain uses TRBV10-3 with TRBJ2-1; 7 bases are shared with TRBD2. Germline trimming cut 5 bases from V and 8 bases from J; bases unmatched to any gene: 6. The CDR3 consists of 13 residues. Germline-derived CDR1 and CDR2 are ENHRY and SYGVKD. CDR3: CAISQGGGDEQFF. CDR3 DNA: TGTGCCATCAGTCAGGGTGGGGGGGATGAGCAGTTCTTC.

The sample holds many counts of this clone. This chain joins TRBV19 and TRBJ2-3; 7 bases are shared with TRBD2. Germline CDR1 is LNHDA and CDR2 is SQIVND (reference sequence). CDR3 size: 18 residues. The V and J ends lost 7 bases and 2 bases, in that order; junction bases with no gene match: 18. The CDR3 sequence is CASTRPFFWRGTTDTQYF. CDR3 in DNA: TGTGCCAGTACCCGGCCATTCTTTTGGCGGGGGACCACAGATACGCAGTATTTT.

V usage is TRBV7-9 and J usage is TRBJ2-2; D ambiguous. The CDR3 sequence is 15 residues long. The germline CDR1 and CDR2 sequences are SEHNR and FQNEAQ (reference sequence). V lost 2 bases and J lost 3, with 10 bases in between. In DNA form, the CDR3 reads TGTGCCAGCAGCTTATCTTCGGCGGACACCGGGGAGCTGTTTTTT. Its protein product is CASSLSSADTGELFF.

This clone was detected ten times or more. The CDR3 here is CASSQYLRGGTGELFF. In DNA, the CDR3 is TGTGCCAGCAGCCAATACCTCAGGGGGGGGACCGGGGAGCTGTTTTTT. This chain links TRBV4-2 with TRBJ2-2; D is tentatively TRBD1 or TRBD2 (7 bases each). V shed 2 bases and J shed 5 bases, with 15 bases lying between them. The CDR3 contains 16 residues. Germline loops: CDR1 LGHNA, CDR2 YNFKEQ.

This clone was seen ten or more times. The rearrangement links TRBV7-6 to TRBJ1-4, with TRBD1 identical over 7 bases. The germline CDR1 and CDR2 sequences are SGHVS and FNYEAQ. Losses at the gene ends were 5 bases for V and 7 bases for J; bases not matched to a gene: 7. This CDR3 comprises 14 residues. CDR3 in DNA: TGTGCCAGCAGCCAATCAGGGGGTAGTGAAAAACTGTTTTTT. Its protein is CASSQSGGSEKLFF.

This clone was picked up many times. The chain links TRBV4-1 to TRBJ2-1; tentatively, D is TRBD1 (6 bases). The germline gives CDR1 MGHRA, CDR2 YSYEKL. The length of the CDR3 is 16 residues. Trimming pared 6 bases from V and 0 bases from J, leaving 15 bases between. The CDR3 DNA reads TGCGCCAGCAGAGAAAACGACAGGAGCTCCTACAATGAGCAGTTCTTC. Translating gives CASRENDRSSYNEQFF.

The sample holds a few counts of this clone. This chain connects TRBV24-1 to TRBJ2-3; D is possibly TRBD1 (7 bases). Per the germline V gene, CDR1 is KGHDR and CDR2 is SFDVKD. This CDR3 has 15 residues. With 5 bases removed from V and 4 bases from J, the gap between germline ends came to 15 bases. The CDR3 nucleotides are TGTGCCACCAGTGGGAGGGGCAGGGGGTCAGATACGCAGTATTTT. Its translation: CATSGRGRGSDTQYF.

This clone was recorded at least ten times. This chain uses TRBV6-6 with TRBJ2-2; 15 positions match TRBD2. The CDR3 spans 19 residues. Germline V CDR1 and CDR2: MNHNY, SVGAGI (reference sequence). J was trimmed by 1 base and V by 4 bases; bases with no gene match: 7. CDR3 in amino acids: CASSSLGTSGGRNTGELFF. Written as DNA, the CDR3 is TGTGCCAGCAGTTCCCTCGGGACTAGCGGGGGGCGGAACACCGGGGAGCTGTTTTTT.

This clone was recorded at least ten times. A read error is possible here, since a much larger clone lies one base away. The chain links TRBV29-1 to TRBJ2-1, with D perhaps matching TRBD1 (6 bases). V dropped 4 bases and J dropped 9 bases, with 13 bases sitting between them. Germline V gene lookup returns CDR1 SQVTM and CDR2 ANQGSEA. The CDR3 is made up of 12 amino acids. DNA of the CDR3: TGCAGCGTTGGACAGGTGGGGACTGAGCAGTTCTTC. It specifies CSVGQVGTEQFF.

This rearrangement joins TRBV5-1 to TRBJ1-2; D not resolved. CDR1 and CDR2 (germline): SGHRS, YFSETQ. V lost 1 base to trimming and J lost 3 bases, with 7 bases between them. The CDR3 sequence is 13 residues long. The CDR3 DNA is TGCGCCAGCAGCTTGTTGCAGGACTATGGCTACACCTTC. Amino acid sequence: CASSLLQDYGYTF. The whole variable domain, filled in from reference TRBV5-1 and TRBJ1-2, reads KAGVTQTPRYLIKTRGQQVTLSCSPISGHRSVSWYQQTPGQGLQFLFEYFSETQRNKGNFPGRFSGRQFSNSRSEMNVSTLELGDSALYLCASSLLQDYGYTFGSGTRLTVV.

This clone was counted many times. This sequence joins TRBV7-3 and TRBJ1-1; the D gene is possibly TRBD1 (5 bases). V was shortened by 5 bases and J by 3 bases, with 10 bases between the two germline ends. This CDR3 has 13 residues. Germline V lookup: CDR1 SGHTA, CDR2 FQGTGA. CDR3 in DNA: TGTGCCAGCAGCCCTGGGGGGTACACTGAAGCTTTCTTT. Translating it yields CASSPGGYTEAFF.

By share of the sample, this clone is medium-sized. CDR3 protein: CASTGTGGNTGELFF. CDR3 sequence (DNA): TGTGCCAGCACCGGGACAGGGGGCAACACCGGGGAGCTGTTTTTT. This chain uses TRBV6-1 with TRBJ2-2, with 12 positions matching TRBD1. The ends lost 7 bases at V and 2 bases at J; junction bases unmatched: 2. The germline CDR1 and CDR2 sequences are MNHNS and SASEGT. This CDR3 contains 15 residues.

In this sample, this clone turned up many times. This same CDR3 is encoded by further DNA sequences in the sample. The CDR3 nucleotides read TGCAGTGCCGCCCCCACAGGGGGCCCTTCGGGGGGCTACACCTTC. This encodes CSAAPTGGPSGGYTF. V gene TRBV20-1 combines with J gene TRBJ1-2; 9 bases line up with TRBD1. The CDR3 is made up of 15 amino acids. The V gene end was trimmed by 6 bases and the J gene end by 8 bases; junction bases not matched to a gene: 16. Germline lookup yields CDR1 DFQATT and CDR2 SNEGSKA (reference sequence).

This clone is termed medium-sized (0.01 to 0.1%). The chain has TRBV24-1 and TRBJ2-7; 8 bases align to TRBD1. Unmatched junction bases numbered 7, after V lost 2 bases and J lost 5 bases. Germline-derived CDR1 and CDR2 are KGHDR and SFDVKD. This CDR3 comprises 15 residues. CDR3 protein: CATSDSDRAPDEQYF. CDR3 in DNA: TGTGCCACCAGTGATTCGGACAGGGCGCCGGACGAGCAGTACTTC.

This chain links TRBV28 with TRBJ2-7, with TRBD1 matching 9 bases. Germline values: CDR1 MDHEN, CDR2 SYDVKM. V shed 4 bases, J shed 2 bases, and the junction held 3 bases outside the gene matches. The length of the CDR3 is 14 residues. The chain's CDR3 is CASSSGTGTYEQYF. CDR3 sequence (DNA): TGTGCCAGCAGTTCCGGGACAGGGACCTACGAGCAGTACTTC.

The chain uses TRBV6-6 and TRBJ2-7; 9 bases align to TRBD2. Looked up from germline, CDR1 is MNHNY and CDR2 is SVGAGI (reference sequence). The J segment lost 4 bases and the V segment lost 0 bases, leaving 4 bases of the junction unmatched. The CDR3 length is 15 residues. The CDR3, as DNA: TGTGCCAGCAGTTACTCGGGCGGGGGGGATTACGAGCAGTACTTC. It specifies CASSYSGGGDYEQYF.

This clone came up many times. V and J are TRBV5-6 and TRBJ2-7, with D hard to call. The CDR3 consists of 14 residues. From germline, CDR1 is SGHDT and CDR2 YYEEEE. V was clipped by 0 bases and J by 1 base, with 8 bases between them. The CDR3 sequence: CASSLDGASYEQYF. The DNA for the CDR3 is TGTGCCAGCAGCTTGGATGGCGCATCCTACGAGCAGTACTTC.

This clone was recorded a few times. The chain uses TRBV2 and TRBJ2-3; no firm D call. There are 12 residues in the CDR3. CDR1 and CDR2 (germline): SNHLY, FYNNEI. Between the trimmed V and J ends, which lost 6 bases and 4 bases, there was a span of 8 bases. The DNA of the CDR3 is TGTGCCAGCAGGGCCTTATCAGATACGCAGTATTTT. Translating it yields CASRALSDTQYF.

This clone was seen only a few times. V and J are TRBV6-1 and TRBJ2-3; D is uncertain. Germline V gives CDR1 MNHNS, CDR2 SASEGT. Trimming removed 6 bases at V and 0 bases at J, with 13 bases between. The CDR3 has 15 residues. CDR3 sequence reads: CASSDDFDSTDTQYF. The CDR3 DNA reads as TGTGCCAGCAGCGACGACTTCGACAGCACAGATACGCAGTATTTT.